These 26 T cell receptor beta chains were all obtained from the same sample, sequenced in a study of blood T cell repertoires in COVID-19. Clones were read by immunoSEQ multiplex PCR, and TCRdb kept only the in-frame ones, dropping some. The data contain over 65,000 clones, 81% of them singletons. The sequenced sample consisted of peripheral blood. These receptor sequences come from an elderly man with acute or convalescent COVID-19.

This clone has only a few counts. The gene calls are TRBV5-1 and TRBJ2-5, with D possibly matching TRBD1 (5 bases). The CDR3 is made up of 14 amino acids. The germline gives CDR1 SGHRS, CDR2 YFSETQ. V was clipped by 2 bases and J by 4 bases, with 12 bases between them. CDR3 nucleotides: TGCGCCAGCAGCTTAGGGCAGGGCCCAGAGACCCAGTACTTC. It specifies CASSLGQGPETQYF.

The sample holds one count of this clone. The chain couples TRBV6-4 to TRBJ2-3; D is ambiguous. Germline-derived CDR1 and CDR2 are MRHNA and SNTAGT. Trimming left V 4 bases short and J 3 bases short, with 8 bases between. The CDR3 loop spans 13 amino acids. The CDR3 nucleotides read TGTGCCAGCAGTGCGTCAGGAACAGATACGCAGTATTTT. Its protein is CASSASGTDTQYF.

This chain uses TRBV5-1 with TRBJ2-1; TRBD1 might be the D (5 bases). Between the trimmed V and J ends, which lost 0 bases and 8 bases, there was a span of 12 bases. The CDR3 has 14 residues. Germline loops: CDR1 SGHRS, CDR2 YFSETQ. The CDR3 spells CASSLEGRADEQFF. CDR3 nucleotide sequence: TGCGCCAGCAGCTTGGAAGGCAGGGCTGATGAGCAGTTCTTC.

The chain recombines TRBV5-4 with TRBJ1-1; no firm D call. This CDR3 has 13 amino acids. Germline CDR1 reads SGHNT; CDR2 reads YYREEE (reference sequence). V was cut by 0 bases and J by 1 base, with 4 bases left in between. This CDR3 is CASSLDTNTEAFF. CDR3 nucleotide sequence: TGTGCCAGCAGCTTGGACACGAACACTGAAGCTTTCTTT.

The rearrangement links TRBV5-4 to TRBJ1-5, with TRBD1 identical over 10 bases. The V gene end was trimmed by 5 bases and the J gene end by 7 bases; junction bases not matched to a gene: 9. Germline loops: CDR1 SGHNT, CDR2 YYREEE (reference sequence). The CDR3 is 15 residues long. The CDR3 reads CASSDGTGDGQPQHF. The DNA for the CDR3 is TGTGCCAGCAGTGATGGGACAGGGGATGGGCAGCCCCAGCATTTT.

This clone showed up just a few times. V is TRBV5-4 and J is TRBJ2-1, with 8 nucleotides matching TRBD1. V trimming: 4 bases; J trimming: 0 bases; junction bases outside the gene matches: 6. Germline V gives CDR1 SGHNT, CDR2 YYREEE (reference sequence). This CDR3 has 16 residues. Written as DNA, the CDR3 is TGTGCCAGCAGCAGCGGACAGGGCAGCTCCTACAATGAGCAGTTCTTC. Translation gives CASSSGQGSSYNEQFF.

This clone has more than one count but fewer than ten. J is TRBJ1-4 and V is TRBV2; a weak D match, TRBD1 (5 bases). The CDR3 spans 12 residues. Trimming removed 6 bases from V and 8 bases from J, with 10 bases in between. The V gene's germline CDR1 is SNHLY and CDR2 FYNNEI. CDR3 sequence: CASRRDSEKLFF. The CDR3 bases are TGTGCCAGCAGGCGGGACTCCGAAAAACTGTTTTTT.

The chain links TRBV6-5 to TRBJ2-7; 9 bases fit TRBD1. CDR1 is MNHEY and CDR2 is SVGAGI in the germline V gene. CDR3 length: 15 residues. J lost 3 bases, V lost 7 bases, and 10 bases had no gene match. The CDR3 is CASNAKTTGGYEQYF. The CDR3 region has the DNA TGTGCCAGCAATGCCAAGACGACAGGGGGCTACGAGCAGTACTTC.

The V and J genes are TRBV9 and TRBJ2-1, with 8 bases aligning to TRBD2. The length of the CDR3 is 17 residues. After removal of 4 bases from V and 5 bases from J, the junction contained 14 bases not matched to a gene. CDR1 is SGDLS, CDR2 YYNGEE, per germline. CDR3 DNA sequence: TGTGCCAGCAGCCCCCCCTTCGGGACTAGGGGCCACAATGAGCAGTTCTTC. It specifies CASSPPFGTRGHNEQFF.

The chain employs TRBV27 and TRBJ1-2, with D tentatively TRBD1 (6 bases). Germline CDR1 and CDR2: MNHEY and SMNVEV (reference sequence). The CDR3 has 15 amino acids. V was trimmed by 4 bases and J by 4 bases, leaving 16 bases between them. CDR3 sequence (DNA): TGTGCCAGCAGTTCACAGGGAAATAGGCCCTATGGCTACACCTTC. It is translated as CASSSQGNRPYGYTF.

This chain connects TRBV3-1 (or the pseudogene TRBV3-2) to TRBJ1-2; no clear D gene. The V and J ends lost 1 base and 4 bases respectively, with 7 bases between them. The CDR3 sequence is 13 residues long. The germline CDR1 and CDR2 sequences are LGHDT and YNNKEL (reference sequence). DNA of the CDR3: TGTGCCAGCAGCCAAGTTATGAGCTATGGCTACACCTTC. Amino acid sequence: CASSQVMSYGYTF.

The J gene is TRBJ2-1, the V gene TRBV10-3, with 8 bases matching TRBD2. The CDR3 length is 14 residues. V trimming: 4 bases; J trimming: 4 bases; junction bases outside the gene matches: 3. The germline CDR1 and CDR2 sequences are ENHRY and SYGVKD. CDR3 coding DNA: TGTGCCATCAGTGGTAGCGGGAAGTACAATGAGCAGTTCTTC. As protein: CAISGSGKYNEQFF.

The CDR3, as DNA: TGCGCCAGCAGCTACAGGGAACTCTACAATGAGCAGTTCTTC. Translating it yields CASSYRELYNEQFF. The chain couples TRBV5-1 to TRBJ2-1; tentatively, D is TRBD1 (6 bases). The CDR3 has 14 residues. Germline CDR1 SGHRS, CDR2 YFSETQ. Trimming removed 3 bases at V and 3 bases at J, with 10 bases between.

The gene calls are TRBV9 and TRBJ2-1; TRBD1 matches 9 bases. The CDR3 length is 16 residues. V trimming: 1 base; J trimming: 1 base; junction bases outside the gene matches: 3. Per the germline V gene, CDR1 is SGDLS and CDR2 is YYNGEE. The CDR3 sequence is CASSVTGTGSYNEQFF. CDR3 DNA sequence: TGTGCCAGCAGCGTAACTGGGACAGGGTCCTACAATGAGCAGTTCTTC.

The chain employs TRBV5-1 and TRBJ1-2, with 7 bases aligning to TRBD1. V shed 2 bases, J shed 3 bases, and the junction held 10 bases outside the gene matches. Germline CDR1 reads SGHRS; CDR2 reads YFSETQ. The CDR3 sequence is 16 residues long. The CDR3 DNA reads as TGCGCCAGCAGCTTAACAACCGGGACAGCAGACTATGGCTACACCTTC. This translates into CASSLTTGTADYGYTF. The full variable domain, rest sourced from reference TRBV5-1 and TRBJ1-2, is KAGVTQTPRYLIKTRGQQVTLSCSPISGHRSVSWYQQTPGQGLQFLFEYFSETQRNKGNFPGRFSGRQFSNSRSEMNVSTLELGDSALYLCASSLTTGTADYGYTFGSGTRLTVV.

The genes are TRBV7-2 and TRBJ1-2; 8 bases fit TRBD1. The CDR3 is 15 residues long. The V gene's germline CDR1 is SGHTA and CDR2 FQGNSA. With V trimmed by 6 bases and J by 8 bases, 14 bases remained unmatched. CDR3 sequence: CASRLHGDRGGGYTF. The CDR3 DNA follows: TGTGCCAGCAGGCTTCACGGTGACAGGGGTGGGGGCTACACCTTC.

In DNA form, the CDR3 reads TGTGCCAGTAGAGTGGGACAGGGAAGGATCGGGGAGCTGTTTTTT. It encodes CASRVGQGRIGELFF. This sequence joins TRBV19 and TRBJ2-2; 9 bases agree with TRBD1. Losses at the gene ends were 6 bases for V and 7 bases for J; bases not matched to a gene: 9. The CDR3 has 15 residues. Germline V gives CDR1 LNHDA, CDR2 SQIVND (reference sequence).

The chain is built from TRBV7-2 and TRBJ1-4, with D uncertain. Germline V CDR1 and CDR2: SGHTA, FQGNSA. The CDR3 is 14 residues long. Deletions cut 0 bases from V and 4 bases from J, with 6 bases between. The CDR3 nucleotides are TGTGCCAGCAGCTTAGCGGGAGTTAATGAAAAACTGTTTTTT. Residues: CASSLAGVNEKLFF.

This chain uses TRBV18 with TRBJ2-3; D possibly corresponds to TRBD2 (6 bases). Germline assignment: CDR1 KGHSH and CDR2 LQKENI. The CDR3 consists of 14 residues. The V end lost 3 bases, the J end lost 4 bases, and 11 bases lay between the germline ends. The CDR3 DNA is TGTGCCAGCTCACCGGGGGGAGTCCCAGATACGCAGTATTTT. Its translation is CASSPGGVPDTQYF.

The chain combines TRBV18 with TRBJ1-2; D may be TRBD1 (6 bases). V lost 3 bases and J 7 bases, leaving 9 bases between the germline ends. The CDR3 is 12 residues long. Looked up from germline, CDR1 is KGHSH and CDR2 is LQKENI. The CDR3 is CASSPDRPGYTF. CDR3 DNA: TGTGCCAGCTCACCTGACAGGCCTGGCTACACCTTC. The entire variable domain, with the rest obtained from reference TRBV18 and TRBJ1-2, is as follows: NAGVMQNPRHLVRRRGQEARLRCSPMKGHSHVYWYRQLPEEGLKFMVYLQKENIIDESGMPKERFSAEFPKEGPSILRIQQVVRGDSAAYFCASSPDRPGYTFGSGTRLTVV.

This chain connects TRBV27 to TRBJ1-2; 9 nucleotides agree with TRBD1. The length of the CDR3 is 17 residues. V trimming: 0 bases; J trimming: 8 bases; junction bases outside the gene matches: 13. From germline, CDR1 is MNHEY and CDR2 SMNVEV (reference sequence). The CDR3 DNA reads as TGTGCCAGCAGTTTATCATGGACAGGGGAATTGGCAGAAGGCTACACCTTC. It codes for CASSLSWTGELAEGYTF.

The chain is built from TRBV7-9 and TRBJ2-1, with 7 bases fitting TRBD1. The trim removed 1 base at V and 6 bases at J, leaving 6 bases unmatched. This CDR3 has 15 residues. Germline V lookup: CDR1 SEHNR, CDR2 FQNEAQ (reference sequence). CDR3 nucleotides: TGTGCCAGCAGCTTAGTGGGGACAGTTCGCAATGAGCAGTTCTTC. Residues: CASSLVGTVRNEQFF.

V usage is TRBV7-2 and J usage is TRBJ1-1; 7 nucleotides line up with TRBD1. V was pared by 3 bases and J by 7 bases, with 5 bases of the junction left unmatched. Germline loops: CDR1 SGHTA, CDR2 FQGNSA. This CDR3 contains 13 residues. CDR3 coding DNA: TGTGCCAGCAGCTTCGACAGGGTGGGTGAAGCTTTCTTT. This gives the protein CASSFDRVGEAFF.

This clone was seen a handful of times. The chain recombines TRBV19 with TRBJ2-3; TRBD1 matches 7 bases. The CDR3 is made up of 16 amino acids. Germline CDR1 is LNHDA and CDR2 is SQIVND (reference sequence). V lost 3 bases to trimming and J lost 0 bases; unmatched junction nucleotides: 6. The CDR3 loop reads CASSIRTGTSTDTQYF. CDR3 in DNA: TGTGCCAGTAGTATCCGGACAGGCACAAGCACAGATACGCAGTATTTT. The whole variable domain, filled in from reference TRBV19 and TRBJ2-3, reads DGGITQSPKYLFRKEGQNVTLSCEQNLNHDAMYWYRQDPGQGLRLIYYSQIVNDFQKGDIAEGYSVSREKKESFPLTVTSAQKNPTAFYLCASSIRTGTSTDTQYFGPGTRLTVL.

This chain joins TRBV5-4 and TRBJ2-5, with 7 bases matching TRBD1. Germline V gene data show CDR1 as SGHNT and CDR2 as YYREEE (reference sequence). CDR3 length: 15 residues. With V trimmed by 1 base and J by 1 base, 4 bases remained unmatched. CDR3 protein: CASSLRTGPQETQYF. In DNA, the CDR3 is TGTGCCAGCAGCTTGAGGACAGGTCCCCAAGAGACCCAGTACTTC.

The V and J genes are TRBV4-1 and TRBJ2-7; 12 bases map to TRBD2. Germline V gives CDR1 MGHRA, CDR2 YSYEKL. The CDR3 has 19 amino acids. With V trimmed by 2 bases and J by 4 bases, 15 bases remained unmatched. The CDR3 protein is CASSQTGLTSGREIYEQYF. CDR3 DNA: TGCGCCAGCAGCCAAACCGGACTGACTAGCGGGAGAGAGATTTACGAGCAGTACTTC.